These 6 T cell receptor beta chains were sequenced from one sample in a study of OX40 agonist ivuxolimab in advanced cancers. Method: immunoSEQ multiplex PCR; TCRdb's copy keeps in-frame clones and lacks some. Found here are approximately 22,000 clones, about 83% of them singletons; the top ten hold around 18%. The specimen comprised CD4+ or CD8+ T cells sorted from blood, sampled in a trial of the OX40 agonist ivuxolimab. These receptors were taken from an adult with an advanced solid tumor such as melanoma, head and neck, liver or kidney cancer.

This clone occurred once. The chain joins TRBV19 to TRBJ2-5; D is perhaps TRBD1 or TRBD2 (5 bases each). Germline V gene data show CDR1 as LNHDA and CDR2 as SQIVND (reference sequence). V dropped 9 bases and J dropped 2 bases, with 13 bases sitting between them. CDR3 length: 13 residues. CDR3 sequence reads: CASSQEDQETQYF. The CDR3 DNA reads as TGTGCCAGCTCACAGGAGGATCAAGAGACCCAGTACTTC. Full variable domain (rest looked up from reference TRBV19 and TRBJ2-5): DGGITQSPKYLFRKEGQNVTLSCEQNLNHDAMYWYRQDPGQGLRLIYYSQIVNDFQKGDIAEGYSVSREKKESFPLTVTSAQKNPTAFYLCASSQEDQETQYFGPGTRLLVL.

This clone came up once. CDR3 nucleotides: TGTGCCAGCAGCCTAGCGGGGGGGCCAGATACGCAGTATTTT. Translating gives CASSLAGGPDTQYF. The gene calls are TRBV6-5 and TRBJ2-3; the match to TRBD2 covers 12 bases. The junction had 2 bases not matched to a gene; V was cut back by 6 bases and J by 4 bases. This CDR3 has 14 amino acids. Looked up from germline, CDR1 is MNHEY and CDR2 is SVGAGI.

CDR3 nucleotide sequence: TGTGCCAGCTCACCCTCGACGGACAGCTATGGCTACACCTTC. It translates to CASSPSTDSYGYTF. The rearrangement links TRBV18 to TRBJ1-2, with D tentatively TRBD1 (6 bases). V lost 3 bases, J lost 4 bases, and 12 bases lay in between. Germline V lookup: CDR1 KGHSH, CDR2 LQKENI. CDR3 size: 14 residues.

The chain employs TRBV19 and TRBJ1-1; 7 nucleotides line up with TRBD1. CDR1 and CDR2 (germline): LNHDA, SQIVND (reference sequence). CDR3 length: 15 residues. Trimming took 5 bases from V and 4 from J; bases not matched to a gene: 10. The DNA for the CDR3 is TGTGCCAGTAGTGGCCGGGACAGCTACCCCACTGAAGCTTTCTTT. Its protein product is CASSGRDSYPTEAFF.

The chain carries TRBV4-1 and TRBJ2-5; TRBD2 agrees at 14 bases. The CDR3 totals 16 residues. V was pared by 2 bases and J by 4 bases, with 3 bases of the junction left unmatched. Germline values: CDR1 MGHRA, CDR2 YSYEKL. CDR3 sequence (DNA): TGCGCCAGCAGCCAACCTGGGACTAGCGGGAGAGAGACCCAGTACTTC. Protein sequence: CASSQPGTSGRETQYF.

This chain links TRBV4-1 with TRBJ2-3; 10 bases are a match to TRBD2. Looked up from germline, CDR1 is MGHRA and CDR2 is YSYEKL. The CDR3 has 17 amino acids. Trimming took 3 bases from V and 0 from J; bases not matched to a gene: 6. CDR3 residues: CASSHPRTSGSTDTQYF. The CDR3 nucleotides are TGCGCCAGCAGCCACCCTCGGACTAGCGGAAGCACAGATACGCAGTATTTT.